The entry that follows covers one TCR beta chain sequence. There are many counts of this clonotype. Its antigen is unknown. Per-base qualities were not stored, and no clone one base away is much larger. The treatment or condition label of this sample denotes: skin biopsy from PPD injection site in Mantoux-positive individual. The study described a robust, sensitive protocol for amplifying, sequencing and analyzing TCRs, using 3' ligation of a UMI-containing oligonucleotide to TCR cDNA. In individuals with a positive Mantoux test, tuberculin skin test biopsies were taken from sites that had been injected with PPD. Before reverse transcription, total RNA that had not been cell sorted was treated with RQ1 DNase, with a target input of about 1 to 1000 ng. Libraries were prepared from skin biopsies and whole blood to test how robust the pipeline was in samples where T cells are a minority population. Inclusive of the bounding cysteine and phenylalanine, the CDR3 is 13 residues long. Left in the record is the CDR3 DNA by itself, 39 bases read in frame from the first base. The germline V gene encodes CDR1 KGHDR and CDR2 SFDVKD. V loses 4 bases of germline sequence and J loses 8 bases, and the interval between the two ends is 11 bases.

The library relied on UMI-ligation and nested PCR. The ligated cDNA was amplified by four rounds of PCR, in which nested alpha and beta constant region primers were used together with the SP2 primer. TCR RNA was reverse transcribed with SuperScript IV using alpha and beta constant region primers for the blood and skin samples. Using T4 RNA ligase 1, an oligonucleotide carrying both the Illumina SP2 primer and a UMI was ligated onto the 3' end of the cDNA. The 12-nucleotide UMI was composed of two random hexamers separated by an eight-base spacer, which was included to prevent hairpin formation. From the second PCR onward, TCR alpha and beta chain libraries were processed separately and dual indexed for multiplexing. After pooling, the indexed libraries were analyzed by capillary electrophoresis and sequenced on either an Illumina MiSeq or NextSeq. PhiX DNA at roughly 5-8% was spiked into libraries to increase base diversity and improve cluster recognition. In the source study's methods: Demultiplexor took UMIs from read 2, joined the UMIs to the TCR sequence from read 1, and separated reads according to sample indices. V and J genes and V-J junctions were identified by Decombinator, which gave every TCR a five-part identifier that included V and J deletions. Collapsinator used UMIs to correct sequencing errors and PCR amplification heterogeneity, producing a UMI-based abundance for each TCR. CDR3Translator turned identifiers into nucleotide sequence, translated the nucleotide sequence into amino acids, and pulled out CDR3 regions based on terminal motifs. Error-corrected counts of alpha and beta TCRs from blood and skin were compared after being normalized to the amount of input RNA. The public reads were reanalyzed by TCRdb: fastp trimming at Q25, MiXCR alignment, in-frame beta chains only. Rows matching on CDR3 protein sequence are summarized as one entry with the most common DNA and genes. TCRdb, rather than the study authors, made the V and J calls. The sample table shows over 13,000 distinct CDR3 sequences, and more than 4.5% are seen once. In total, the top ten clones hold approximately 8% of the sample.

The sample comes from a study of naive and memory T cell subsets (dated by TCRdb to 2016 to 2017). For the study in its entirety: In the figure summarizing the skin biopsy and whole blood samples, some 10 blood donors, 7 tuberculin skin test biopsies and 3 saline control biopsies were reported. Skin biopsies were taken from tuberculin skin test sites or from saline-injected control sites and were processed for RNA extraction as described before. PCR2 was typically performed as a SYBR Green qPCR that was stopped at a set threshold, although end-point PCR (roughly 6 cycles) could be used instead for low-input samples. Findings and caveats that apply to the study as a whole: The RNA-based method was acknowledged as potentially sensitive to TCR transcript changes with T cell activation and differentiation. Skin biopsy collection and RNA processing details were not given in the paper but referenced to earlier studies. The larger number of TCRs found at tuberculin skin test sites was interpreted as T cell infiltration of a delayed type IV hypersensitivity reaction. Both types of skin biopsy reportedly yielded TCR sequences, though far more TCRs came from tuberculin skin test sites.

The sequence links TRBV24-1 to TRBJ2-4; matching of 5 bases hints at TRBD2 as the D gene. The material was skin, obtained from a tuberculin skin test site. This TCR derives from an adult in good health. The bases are TGTGCCACCAGTGAGTACAACGGGGACATTCAGTACTTC. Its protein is CATSEYNGDIQYF.